This TCR beta chain was identified in a study of blood T cell repertoires in COVID-19. Study context: Spain, Italy and the United States supplied samples that represented acute and convalescent COVID-19.

This clone showed up just a few times. Deletions cut 2 bases from V and 5 bases from J, with 6 bases between. Germline-derived CDR1 and CDR2 are SGHDN and FVKESK. The CDR3 length is 13 residues. Seattle cases were enrolled at active infection and followed longitudinally. Profiling relied on immunoSEQ multiplex PCR, and the TCRdb table lists in-frame clones only, not all of them. Of about 390,000 clones listed, about 89% are singletons. The receptor was isolated from a woman aged 60-75 years with COVID-19, enrolled during active disease. The source material was peripheral blood. The chain carries TRBV14 and TRBJ1-4, with D hard to call. The CDR3 DNA sequence: TGTGCCAGCAGCCAATACAGAAATGAAAAACTGTTTTTT. Translated: CASSQYRNEKLFF.